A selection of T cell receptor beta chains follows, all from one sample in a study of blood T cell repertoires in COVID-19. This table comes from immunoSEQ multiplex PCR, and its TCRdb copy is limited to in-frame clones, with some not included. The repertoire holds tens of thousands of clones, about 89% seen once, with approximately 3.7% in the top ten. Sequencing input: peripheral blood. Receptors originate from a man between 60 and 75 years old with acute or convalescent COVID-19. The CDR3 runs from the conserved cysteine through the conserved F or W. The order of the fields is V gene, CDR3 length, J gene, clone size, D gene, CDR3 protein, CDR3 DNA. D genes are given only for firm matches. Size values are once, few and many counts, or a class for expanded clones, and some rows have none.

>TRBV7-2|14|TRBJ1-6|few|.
CASSLLTADSPLHF
TGTGCCAGCAGCTTATTGACAGCCGATTCACCCCTCCACTTT
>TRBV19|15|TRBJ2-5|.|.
CASSIQGNRGETQYF
TGTGCCAGTAGTATCCAAGGGAATAGGGGAGAGACCCAGTACTTC
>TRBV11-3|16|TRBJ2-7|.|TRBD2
CASSPVGAGGGYEQYF
TGTGCCAGCAGCCCCGTCGGAGCGGGAGGAGGCTACGAGCAGTACTTC
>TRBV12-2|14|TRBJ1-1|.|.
CASRLATEGAEAFF
TGTGCAAGTCGCTTAGCGACAGAGGGGGCTGAAGCTTTCTTT
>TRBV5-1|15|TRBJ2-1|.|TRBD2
CASSRGTSDYNEQFF
TGCGCCAGCAGCCGCGGGACTAGCGACTACAATGAGCAGTTCTTC
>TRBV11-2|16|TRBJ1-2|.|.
CASSLTLAEVLGGYTF
TGTGCCAGCAGCCTGACCTTGGCTGAGGTTCTGGGTGGCTACACCTTC
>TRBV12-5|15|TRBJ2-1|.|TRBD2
CASGPPAVGGREQFF
TGTGCTAGTGGTCCCCCAGCGGTGGGAGGGAGGGAGCAGTTCTTC
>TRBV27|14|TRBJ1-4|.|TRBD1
CASSSQGFNEKLFF
TGTGCCAGCAGCTCACAGGGGTTTAATGAAAAACTGTTTTTT
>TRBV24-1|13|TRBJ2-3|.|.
CATSDSNTDTQYF
TGTGCCACGAGCGACTCGAACACAGATACGCAGTATTTT
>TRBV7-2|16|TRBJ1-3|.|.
CASSAPGFLYGNTIYF
TGTGCCAGCAGCGCACCAGGGTTTTTGTATGGAAACACCATATATTTT
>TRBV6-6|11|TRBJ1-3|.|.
CATDGGSAIYF
TGTGCCACCGACGGGGGTTCGGCCATATATTTT
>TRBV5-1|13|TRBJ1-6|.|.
CASSSAGNSPLHF
TGCGCCAGCAGCTCGGCAGGGAATTCACCCCTCCACTTT
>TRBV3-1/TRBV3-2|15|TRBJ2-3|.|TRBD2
CASSQGLASTDTQYF
TGTGCCAGCAGCCAGGGACTAGCGTCCACAGATACGCAGTATTTT
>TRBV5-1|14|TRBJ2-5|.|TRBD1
CASSLRGGEETQYF
TGCGCCAGCAGCTTGAGAGGGGGCGAGGAGACCCAGTACTTC
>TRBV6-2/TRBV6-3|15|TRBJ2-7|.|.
CASSSTVGGSYEQYF
TGTGCCAGCAGTTCCACGGTTGGAGGGTCCTACGAGCAGTACTTC
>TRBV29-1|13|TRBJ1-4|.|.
CSVVVQGGEKLFF
TGCAGCGTTGTGGTCCAAGGAGGTGAAAAACTGTTTTTT
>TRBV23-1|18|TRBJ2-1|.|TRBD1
CASSLTGTGTVYYNEQFF
TGCGCCAGCAGTCTAACCGGAACCGGGACAGTTTATTACAATGAGCAGTTCTTC
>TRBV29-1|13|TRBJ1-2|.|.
CSVEPPGDYGYTF
TGCAGCGTTGAACCCCCGGGAGACTATGGCTACACCTTC
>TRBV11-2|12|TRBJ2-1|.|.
CASSLLADEQFF
TGTGCCAGCAGCTTATTAGCGGATGAGCAGTTCTTC
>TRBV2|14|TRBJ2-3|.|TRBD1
CASTFDRGTDTQYF
TGTGCCAGCACTTTTGACAGGGGAACAGATACGCAGTATTTT
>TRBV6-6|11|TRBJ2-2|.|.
CASTLTGELFF
TGTGCCAGCACCCTAACCGGGGAGCTGTTTTTT
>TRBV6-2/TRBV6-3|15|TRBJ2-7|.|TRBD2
CASSYPLAGGWEQYF
TGTGCCAGCAGTTACCCGCTAGCGGGAGGATGGGAGCAGTACTTC
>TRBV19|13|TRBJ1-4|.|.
CASNSGPNEKLFF
TGTGCCAGTAATTCAGGTCCGAATGAAAAACTGTTTTTT
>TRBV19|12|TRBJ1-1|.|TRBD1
CASTGGRTEAFF
TGTGCCAGTACAGGGGGAAGAACTGAAGCTTTCTTT
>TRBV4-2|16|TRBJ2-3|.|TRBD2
CASSQDYSGRTDTQYF
TGTGCCAGCAGCCAAGATTATAGCGGGAGGACAGATACGCAGTATTTT
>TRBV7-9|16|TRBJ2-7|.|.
CASSLAQAGYSYEQYF
TGTGCCAGCAGCTTAGCGCAGGCGGGCTACTCCTACGAGCAGTACTTC
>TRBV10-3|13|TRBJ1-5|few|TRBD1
CAIRGDRAQPQHF
TGTGCCATCAGGGGGGACAGGGCTCAGCCCCAGCATTTT
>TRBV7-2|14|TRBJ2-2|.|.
CASSTGVGAGELFF
TGTGCCAGCAGCACGGGAGTCGGAGCCGGGGAGCTGTTTTTT
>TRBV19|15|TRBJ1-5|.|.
CASSISPGEGQPQHF
TGTGCCAGTAGTATTTCGCCGGGCGAGGGTCAGCCCCAGCATTTT
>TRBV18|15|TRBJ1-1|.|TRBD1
CASSPPGTVNTEAFF
TGTGCCAGCTCACCACCAGGGACAGTGAACACTGAAGCTTTCTTT
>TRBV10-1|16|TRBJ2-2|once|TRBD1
CASTLNRGEGTGELFF
TGCGCCAGCACCTTAAACAGGGGTGAGGGCACCGGGGAGCTGTTTTTT
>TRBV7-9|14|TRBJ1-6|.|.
CASSLGHGNSPLHF
TGTGCCAGCAGCTTGGGACACGGTAATTCACCCCTCCACTTT
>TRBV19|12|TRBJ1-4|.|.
CASRGANEKLFF
TGTGCCAGCAGGGGAGCTAATGAAAAACTGTTTTTT
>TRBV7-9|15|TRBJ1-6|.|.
CASSSRTEGYSPLHF
TGTGCCAGCAGCTCCCGGACAGAGGGATATTCACCCCTCCACTTT
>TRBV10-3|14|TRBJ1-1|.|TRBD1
CAIKLTGGNAEAFF
TGTGCCATCAAATTGACAGGGGGCAACGCTGAAGCTTTCTTT
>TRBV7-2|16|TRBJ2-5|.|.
CASSLALERVGETQYF
TGTGCCAGCAGCTTAGCGCTCGAGCGGGTGGGGGAGACCCAGTACTTC
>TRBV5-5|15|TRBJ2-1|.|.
CASSLGGISYNEQFF
TGTGCCAGCAGCTTGGGAGGAATATCCTACAATGAGCAGTTCTTC
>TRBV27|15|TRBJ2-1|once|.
CASSLSPTRHNEQFF
TGTGCCAGCAGTTTATCGCCTACTAGACACAATGAGCAGTTCTTC
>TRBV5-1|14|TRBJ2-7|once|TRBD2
CASRASGISYEQYF
TGCGCAAGCAGGGCTAGCGGAATCTCCTACGAGCAGTACTTC
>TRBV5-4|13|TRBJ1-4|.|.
CASSLYGNEKLFF
TGTGCCAGCAGCTTGTACGGGAATGAAAAACTGTTTTTT
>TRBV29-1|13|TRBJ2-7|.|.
CSVGSGQSYEQYF
TGCAGCGTTGGGTCAGGGCAATCTTACGAGCAGTACTTC
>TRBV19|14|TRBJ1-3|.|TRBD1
CASRSTGAGNTIYF
TGTGCCAGTAGGTCGACAGGGGCTGGAAACACCATATATTTT
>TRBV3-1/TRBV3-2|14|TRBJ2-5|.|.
CASGQPAVGETQYF
TGTGCCAGCGGACAACCAGCCGTTGGGGAGACCCAGTACTTC
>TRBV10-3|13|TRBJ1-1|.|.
CATAGGRDTEAFF
TGTGCCACCGCAGGTGGGCGGGACACTGAAGCTTTCTTT
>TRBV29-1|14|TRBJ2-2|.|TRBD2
CSVGGTSYGGELFF
TGCAGCGTTGGTGGGACTAGCTATGGCGGGGAGCTGTTTTTT
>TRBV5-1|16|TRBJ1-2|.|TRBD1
CASSPIGGQTFYGYTF
TGCGCCAGCAGCCCTATCGGGGGACAGACTTTCTATGGCTACACCTTC
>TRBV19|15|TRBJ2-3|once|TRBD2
CASSSLAGVGDTQYF
TGTGCCAGTAGTTCCCTAGCGGGAGTTGGAGATACGCAGTATTTT
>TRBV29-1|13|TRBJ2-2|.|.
CSVEKRSSGELFF
TGCAGCGTTGAAAAAAGGAGCAGCGGGGAGCTGTTTTTT
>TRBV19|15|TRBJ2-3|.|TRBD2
CASSILAGAADTQYF
TGTGCCAGTAGTATACTAGCGGGAGCAGCGGATACGCAGTATTTT
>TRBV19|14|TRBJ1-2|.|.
CASRVTGTNYGYTF
TGTGCCAGTAGGGTAACGGGAACTAACTATGGCTACACCTTC
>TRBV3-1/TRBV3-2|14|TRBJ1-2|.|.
CASSQGQSYYGYTF
TGTGCCAGCAGCCAAGGACAGTCGTACTATGGCTACACCTTC
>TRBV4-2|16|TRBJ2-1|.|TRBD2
CASSQRPGTSSDEQFF
TGTGCCAGCAGCCAGCGCCCAGGGACTAGTAGCGATGAGCAGTTCTTC
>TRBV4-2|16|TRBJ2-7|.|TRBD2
CASSQRLAGGRLEQYF
TGTGCCAGCAGCCAAAGACTAGCGGGTGGCCGTTTGGAGCAGTACTTC
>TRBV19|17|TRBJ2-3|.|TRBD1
CASSSLPGTVSTDTQYF
TGTGCCAGTAGCTCCCTTCCCGGGACAGTTAGCACAGATACGCAGTATTTT
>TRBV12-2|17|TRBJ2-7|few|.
CASRLEKMAEKSYEQYF
TGTGCAAGTCGCTTAGAGAAAATGGCAGAAAAGTCCTACGAGCAGTACTTC